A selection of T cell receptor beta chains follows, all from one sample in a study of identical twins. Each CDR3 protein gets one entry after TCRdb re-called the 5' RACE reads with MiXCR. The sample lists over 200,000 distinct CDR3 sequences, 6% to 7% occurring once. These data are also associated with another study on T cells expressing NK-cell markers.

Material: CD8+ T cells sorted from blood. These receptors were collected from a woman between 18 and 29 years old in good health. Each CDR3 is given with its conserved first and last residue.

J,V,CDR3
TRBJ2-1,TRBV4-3,CASSQGLRAPGEQFF
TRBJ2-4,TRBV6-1,CASSPFREANIQYF
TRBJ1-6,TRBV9,CASSIGEGPPLHF
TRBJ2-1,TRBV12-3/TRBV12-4,CASSLLAKHYNEQFF
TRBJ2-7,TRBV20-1,CSARGGLSLYEQYF
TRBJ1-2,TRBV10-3,CAISESVGKSRGGYTF
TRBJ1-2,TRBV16,CASSRSREQGLYTF
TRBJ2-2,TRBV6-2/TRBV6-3,CASSSDRGHVWAGELFF
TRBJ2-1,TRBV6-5,CASSSSGGTEQFF
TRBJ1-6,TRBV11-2,CASSLLAGTAVQALHF
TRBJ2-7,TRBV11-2,CASSFGLGSYEQYF
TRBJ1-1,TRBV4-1,CASSHPGQNTEAFF
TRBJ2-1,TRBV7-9,CASSSGLAAYNEQFF
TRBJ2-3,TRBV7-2,CASSSLAAVLDTQYF
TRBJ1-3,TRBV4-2,CASSQELGTPIFF
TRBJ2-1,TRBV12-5,CASALTGPYNEQFF
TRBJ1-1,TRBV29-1,CSGLENTEAFF
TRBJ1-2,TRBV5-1,CASSLIESNYGYTF
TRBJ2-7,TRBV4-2,CASSQEDSGGDEQYF
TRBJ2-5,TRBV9,CASSVSGRAGETQYF
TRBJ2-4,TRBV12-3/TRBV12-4,CASSLGGAAKNIQYF
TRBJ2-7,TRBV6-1,CASTHRAYEQYF
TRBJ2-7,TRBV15,CATSREKGPYDEQYF
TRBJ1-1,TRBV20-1,CSALTGGRGNTEAFF
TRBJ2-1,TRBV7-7,CASSLEIAGGDNEQFF
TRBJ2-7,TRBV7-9,CASLGAGDPYEQYF
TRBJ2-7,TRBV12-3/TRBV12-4,CASSLSVLDEQYF
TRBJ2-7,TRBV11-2,CASSAGGALSYEQYF
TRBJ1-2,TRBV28,CASSFEGWGGGYTF
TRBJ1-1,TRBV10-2,CASSVLGPNTEAFF
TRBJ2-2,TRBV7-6,CASSFNSGLAGKNTGELFF
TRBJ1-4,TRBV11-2,CASSLEWDRSNEKLFF
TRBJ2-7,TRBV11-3,CASSLEDSFYEQYF
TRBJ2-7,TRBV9,CASSPRDRLSSYEQYF
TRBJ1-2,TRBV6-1,CASRPDDRGHYGYTF
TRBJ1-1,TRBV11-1,CASSLAAAGYTEAFF
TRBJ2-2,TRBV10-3,CAISDEREIVTGELFF
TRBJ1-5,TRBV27,CASSLITGSNQPQHF
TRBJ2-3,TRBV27,CASSLSLAGGWEADTQYF
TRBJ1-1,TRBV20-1,CSARGRTQNTEAFF
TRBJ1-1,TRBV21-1,CASSKSKGAVMGEKGAFF